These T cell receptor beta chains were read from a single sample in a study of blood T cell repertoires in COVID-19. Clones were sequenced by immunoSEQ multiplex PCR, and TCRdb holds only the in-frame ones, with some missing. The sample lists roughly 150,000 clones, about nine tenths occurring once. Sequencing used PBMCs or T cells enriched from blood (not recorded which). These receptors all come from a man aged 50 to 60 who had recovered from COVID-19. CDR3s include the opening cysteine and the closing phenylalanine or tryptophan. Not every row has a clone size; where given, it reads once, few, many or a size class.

CDR3 protein: CSVVGGSGNTIYF; J gene: TRBJ1-3; clone size: NA; V gene: TRBV29-1
CDR3 protein: CASTGGRNQPQHF; J gene: TRBJ1-5; clone size: NA; V gene: TRBV2
CDR3 protein: CASSIGQVDTEAFF; J gene: TRBJ1-1; clone size: once; V gene: TRBV7-9
CDR3 protein: CASSFTGLQNIQYF; J gene: TRBJ2-4; clone size: NA; V gene: TRBV28
CDR3 protein: CASSLRQGGITEAFF; J gene: TRBJ1-1; clone size: NA; V gene: TRBV28
CDR3 protein: CASSPRQRSSGNTIYF; J gene: TRBJ1-3; clone size: once; V gene: TRBV28
CDR3 protein: CASSQASRGTDTQYF; J gene: TRBJ2-3; clone size: NA; V gene: TRBV4-2
CDR3 protein: CASSWEWTGGDYGYTF; J gene: TRBJ1-2; clone size: once; V gene: TRBV6-2/TRBV6-3
CDR3 protein: CASSLVSLAGTTTYNEQFF; J gene: TRBJ2-1; clone size: NA; V gene: TRBV5-1
CDR3 protein: CSVGEFDEQFF; J gene: TRBJ2-1; clone size: NA; V gene: TRBV29-1
CDR3 protein: CASSQEYWVGQSGAGELFF; J gene: TRBJ2-2; clone size: NA; V gene: TRBV3-1/TRBV3-2
CDR3 protein: CASRTGHLNTEAFF; J gene: TRBJ1-1; clone size: NA; V gene: TRBV28
CDR3 protein: CASSALLAWNEQFF; J gene: TRBJ2-1; clone size: NA; V gene: TRBV2
CDR3 protein: CASSSRRGNEQFF; J gene: TRBJ2-1; clone size: NA; V gene: TRBV12-3/TRBV12-4
CDR3 protein: CASVASYNEQFF; J gene: TRBJ2-1; clone size: NA; V gene: TRBV6-5
CDR3 protein: CASSPGTSGILSYEQYF; J gene: TRBJ2-7; clone size: NA; V gene: TRBV19
CDR3 protein: CSASQGTNTEAFF; J gene: TRBJ1-1; clone size: NA; V gene: TRBV29-1
CDR3 protein: CASSLAKRGTGLSSPLHF; J gene: TRBJ1-6; clone size: NA; V gene: TRBV7-8
CDR3 protein: CASSQMTSSDTQYF; J gene: TRBJ2-3; clone size: once; V gene: TRBV3-1/TRBV3-2
CDR3 protein: CASSLTTGDTQYF; J gene: TRBJ2-3; clone size: NA; V gene: TRBV5-4
CDR3 protein: CAWSAEGASYTF; J gene: TRBJ1-2; clone size: NA; V gene: TRBV30
CDR3 protein: CASRAWTDSSSPQHF; J gene: TRBJ1-5; clone size: NA; V gene: TRBV19
CDR3 protein: CASSLITGLGMSEQFF; J gene: TRBJ2-1; clone size: NA; V gene: TRBV11-3
CDR3 protein: CASSSLSGSVSYEQYF; J gene: TRBJ2-7; clone size: NA; V gene: TRBV5-5
CDR3 protein: CASSISMGPQTQYF; J gene: TRBJ2-5; clone size: NA; V gene: TRBV19
CDR3 protein: CASTPPGGGAIQYF; J gene: TRBJ2-4; clone size: NA; V gene: TRBV6-2/TRBV6-3
CDR3 protein: CASSFLGEGMETQYF; J gene: TRBJ2-5; clone size: NA; V gene: TRBV7-9
CDR3 protein: CASSRQGMVDTQYF; J gene: TRBJ2-3; clone size: NA; V gene: TRBV11-2
CDR3 protein: CASRFAQARGATEQFF; J gene: TRBJ2-1; clone size: NA; V gene: TRBV7-9
CDR3 protein: CASSRPGAGNTIYF; J gene: TRBJ1-3; clone size: NA; V gene: TRBV7-9
CDR3 protein: CASSSGLAGGSGANVLTF; J gene: TRBJ2-6; clone size: NA; V gene: TRBV18
CDR3 protein: CASSYQGADTQYF; J gene: TRBJ2-3; clone size: NA; V gene: TRBV5-1
CDR3 protein: CASSGQPSPLHF; J gene: TRBJ1-6; clone size: NA; V gene: TRBV28
CDR3 protein: CAWSYLYSNQPQHF; J gene: TRBJ1-5; clone size: few; V gene: TRBV30
CDR3 protein: CATSPRGYEQFF; J gene: TRBJ2-1; clone size: NA; V gene: TRBV6-5
CDR3 protein: CASSFTDRGTDTQYF; J gene: TRBJ2-3; clone size: NA; V gene: TRBV5-1
CDR3 protein: CASSLHGNTEAFF; J gene: TRBJ1-1; clone size: NA; V gene: TRBV27
CDR3 protein: CASSLAGGGRSQPQHF; J gene: TRBJ1-5; clone size: NA; V gene: TRBV7-2
CDR3 protein: CASSIDIPGGYTGELFF; J gene: TRBJ2-2; clone size: once; V gene: TRBV19
CDR3 protein: CAWSGMVQTGTWGYTF; J gene: TRBJ1-2; clone size: NA; V gene: TRBV30
CDR3 protein: CASSERGQGGTQYF; J gene: TRBJ2-5; clone size: NA; V gene: TRBV4-2
CDR3 protein: CSVGTGNTEAFF; J gene: TRBJ1-1; clone size: NA; V gene: TRBV29-1
CDR3 protein: CASSLDGNTGELFF; J gene: TRBJ2-2; clone size: NA; V gene: TRBV5-5
CDR3 protein: CASSSTGDTGELFF; J gene: TRBJ2-2; clone size: NA; V gene: TRBV5-5
CDR3 protein: CATSAGRVNTGELFF; J gene: TRBJ2-2; clone size: NA; V gene: TRBV24-1
CDR3 protein: CAWKTGNQPQHF; J gene: TRBJ1-5; clone size: NA; V gene: TRBV30
CDR3 protein: CASSFDSYEQYF; J gene: TRBJ2-7; clone size: NA; V gene: TRBV5-4
CDR3 protein: CASSPQRQPTDTQYF; J gene: TRBJ2-3; clone size: NA; V gene: TRBV11-2
CDR3 protein: CASSRQTSGGPGELFF; J gene: TRBJ2-2; clone size: NA; V gene: TRBV5-1
CDR3 protein: CASSLESSGTLNYEQYF; J gene: TRBJ2-7; clone size: NA; V gene: TRBV7-9
CDR3 protein: CASSYGQSSGNTIYF; J gene: TRBJ1-3; clone size: NA; V gene: TRBV6-6
CDR3 protein: CASSPGTEGIMGNTEAFF; J gene: TRBJ1-1; clone size: NA; V gene: TRBV28
CDR3 protein: CASSPPGTDTQYF; J gene: TRBJ2-3; clone size: NA; V gene: TRBV6-5